Reported below is one T cell receptor (beta chain). What antigen it recognizes has not been identified. Base qualities are missing; no much larger clone stands one base away. This entry comes from a study of blood T cell repertoires in COVID-19 (dated by TCRdb to 2018 to 2020). Regarding the research as a whole: Collaborator samples came from the United States, Italy and Spain and covered acute and convalescent phases of COVID-19. The material from the prospective study consisted of cDNA or gDNA derived from T cells, B-cell-depleted T cells, or PBMCs. The dataset comprised deeply sampled blood TCRbeta repertoires from subjects exposed to, actively infected with, or recovered from COVID-19. The repertoires were released in a freely available public database meant as a resource for research on the immune response to SARS-CoV-2. Samples were obtained from the ongoing ImmuneRACE study (first 160 participants) and from some 1,300 subjects provided by 6 global collaborators. A de-identified subject ID, COVID-19 status, age in years and sex were almost always included in the sample metadata. Where available, HLA class I and class II types were obtained from metadata supplied by the sample provider rather than from assay-based typing.

Via the germline V gene (reference sequence), CDR1 is PRHDT and CDR2 FYEKMQ. At the junction V is shortened by 0 bases and J by 2 bases; bases outside the gene matches: 3. Its CDR3 holds 16 amino acids, cysteine through phenylalanine. Just CDR3 DNA is preserved here, 48 bases in frame from base 1. Each collaborating institution followed its own protocols to collect whole blood in K2EDTA tubes. For TCRbeta analysis, collaborators shipped samples as frozen whole blood, isolated PBMCs, or DNA extracted from either of those sample types. The investigation overall reported the following: The quantity of clinical and demographic metadata differed by source and by participant and was supplied without curation.

TCRbeta CDR3 regions were amplified from genomic DNA by means of the immunoSEQ Assay, a bias-controlled multiplex PCR. Regarding the original processing steps: Within the assay, amplification of reference gene primers was used to estimate how many nucleated cells each sample contained. To quantify the absolute abundance of each unique TCRbeta CDR3 rearrangement, sequence reads were collapsed and filtered. Productive Simpson clonality was computed per sample as the square root of Simpson's diversity index over productive rearrangements. The table comes from immuneACCESS by way of TCRdb, which keeps in-frame sequences with V and J called. Part of the clones is missing from these tables; in studies checked, under half for an unresolved V gene and the rest for unknown reasons. V and J calls plus clone size are reproduced from that table; the DNA served to infer D and trimming. This sample is represented by 110,000 to 150,000 clones; 65% to 90% of them were singletons. Roughly 10% of the sample is held by the ten biggest clonotypes.

Sequencing input: peripheral blood. This chain is built from TRBV13 and TRBJ2-1, with TRBD2 matching 8 junction bases. This sequence was found in a man in his 60s with active or convalescent COVID-19. The base sequence is TGTGCCAGCAGCTTAGGACTAGCGGAGCCCTACAATGAGCAGTTCTTC. It encodes CASSLGLAEPYNEQFF. The reference TRBV13 and TRBJ2-1 proteins fill in what lies around the CDR3, so the full variable domain reads AAGVIQSPRHLIKEKRETATLKCYPIPRHDTVYWYQQGPGQDPQFLISFYEKMQSDKGSIPDRFSAQQFSDYHSELNMSSLELGDSALYFCASSLGLAEPYNEQFFGPGTRLTVL.